The clone carrying this T cell receptor (beta chain) ranks as medium-sized. The CDR3 has 17 residues. The V end was cut by 2 bases, the J end by 5 bases, with 17 bases between. Looked up from germline, CDR1 is SGHRS and CDR2 is YFSETQ. The data stem from a study of patients and donors after allogeneic stem cell transplantation. TCRdb independently ran MiXCR on the RT-PCR reads; one entry per CDR3 protein. The sample contains around 17,000 distinct CDR3 sequences, roughly 27% of which appear only once. The genes are TRBV5-1 and TRBJ1-6, with D unclear. The clonotype was recovered from a human donor who was either an allogeneic HSCT recipient or a stem cell or donor lymphocyte infusion donor (not recorded which). It is not recorded whose cells these are; they may come from a transplant donor. Sample: blood, either unsorted or a sorted T cell fraction (not recorded which). The CDR3 spells CASSLGRRQMHNSPLHF. In DNA form, the CDR3 reads TGCGCCAGCAGCTTAGGACGGCGCCAGATGCATAATTCACCCCTCCACTTT.